This record covers a single T cell receptor (beta chain). The CDR3 spans 15 residues. Germline V gene data show CDR1 as SEHNR and CDR2 as FQNEAQ (reference sequence). With 8 bases removed from V and 2 bases from J, the gap between germline ends came to 19 bases. This specimen belongs to a study of blood T cell repertoires in COVID-19. Overall study context: Samples of COVID-19 (acute and convalescent) were obtained from the United States, Italy and Spain. PBMCs, B-cell-depleted T cells, or T cells were the source of the cDNA or gDNA that made up the material.

Under the authors' procedure: Amplification of reference gene primers was used by the study to estimate nucleated cell counts. Here immunoSEQ multiplex PCR was the method, and the copy in TCRdb shows in-frame clones only, minus some. The V and J calls and the clone size are those of that table, but D and trimming were determined from the DNA. The top ten hold around 9.9% of the sample, which has some 240,000 clones, roughly 80% seen once. The chain has TRBV7-9 and TRBJ2-7; D is possibly TRBD1 (6 bases). The sample taken for sequencing was peripheral blood. The TCR was taken from a woman of 80 years or more with acute or convalescent COVID-19. The CDR3 DNA is TGTGCCAGCGGCACGAAACAGGGTCGGACCTACGAGCAGTACTTC. It translates to CASGTKQGRTYEQYF. The complete variable domain, with remaining parts taken from reference TRBV7-9 and TRBJ2-7, reads DTGVSQNPRHKITKRGQNVTFRCDPISEHNRLYWYRQTLGQGPEFLTYFQNEAQLEKSRLLSDRFSAERPKGSFSTLEIQRTEQGDSAMYLCASGTKQGRTYEQYFGPGTRLTVT.